This T cell receptor beta chain was found in a study of T cells after yellow fever vaccination. Study-level background: Fractions with few cells were prepared using SMART-Seq v4 Ultra Low Input.

Study outcomes and limitations: Reappearing after the booster were most of the clones from primary vaccination (about 96% CD4, 88% CD8). Peaking faster, on day 5 versus 15, the secondary response was nonetheless weaker.

As TCR cDNA was made by 5'RACE template switching, a universal primer site and UMIs were added. Using its own MiXCR run on the 5' RACE reads, TCRdb lists one record per CDR3 protein. The sample lists 300,000 or so distinct CDR3 sequences, 7% to 9% occurring once. As concerns this clonotype: Its antigen is unidentified.

The clonotype originates from a man between 18 and 35 years old who received the YFV17D yellow fever vaccine. Sequences were derived from PBMCs, sampled around 45 days after the first yellow fever vaccination.

The CDR3 sequence is CATSRDRLGEAFF. CDR3 DNA: TGTGCCACCAGCAGAGATCGGTTGGGGGAAGCTTTCTTT. This chain uses TRBV15 with TRBJ1-1; D is unclear. With 0 bases removed from V and 8 bases from J, the gap between germline ends came to 10 bases. In germline, CDR1 is LNHNV, CDR2 YYDKDF (reference sequence). The CDR3 has 13 amino acids.